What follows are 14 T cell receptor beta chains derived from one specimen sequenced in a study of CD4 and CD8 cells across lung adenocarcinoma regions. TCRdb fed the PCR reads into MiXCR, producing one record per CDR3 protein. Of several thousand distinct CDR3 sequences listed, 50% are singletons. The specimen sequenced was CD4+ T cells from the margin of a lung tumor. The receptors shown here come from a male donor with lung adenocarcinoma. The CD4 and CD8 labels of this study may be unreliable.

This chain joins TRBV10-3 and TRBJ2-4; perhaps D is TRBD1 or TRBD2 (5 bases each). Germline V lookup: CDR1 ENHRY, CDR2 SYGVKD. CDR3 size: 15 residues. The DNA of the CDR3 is TGTGGCCGCGACACGGGGCAGAGAGCCAAAAACATTCAGTACTTC. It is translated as CGRDTGQRAKNIQYF.

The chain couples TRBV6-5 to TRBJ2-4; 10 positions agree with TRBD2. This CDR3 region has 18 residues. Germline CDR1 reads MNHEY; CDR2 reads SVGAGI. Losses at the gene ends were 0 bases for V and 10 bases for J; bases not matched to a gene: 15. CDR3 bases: TGTGCCAGCAGTTACTCGTTTGTAGGTGGTCTAGCGGGAGATATTCAGTACTTC. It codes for CASSYSFVGGLAGDIQYF.

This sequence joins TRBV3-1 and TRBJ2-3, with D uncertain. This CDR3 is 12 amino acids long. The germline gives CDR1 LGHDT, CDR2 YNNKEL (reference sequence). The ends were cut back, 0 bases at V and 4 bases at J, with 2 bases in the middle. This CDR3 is CASSQESDTQYF. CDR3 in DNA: TGTGCCAGCAGCCAAGAATCAGATACGCAGTATTTT.

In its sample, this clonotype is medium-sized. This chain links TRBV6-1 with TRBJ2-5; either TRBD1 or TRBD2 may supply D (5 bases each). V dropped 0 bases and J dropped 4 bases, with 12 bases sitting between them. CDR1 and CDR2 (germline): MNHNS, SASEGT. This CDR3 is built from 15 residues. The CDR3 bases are TGTGCCAGCAGTGAAGCGCGAGGGGTCGGAGAGACCCAGTACTTC. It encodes CASSEARGVGETQYF.

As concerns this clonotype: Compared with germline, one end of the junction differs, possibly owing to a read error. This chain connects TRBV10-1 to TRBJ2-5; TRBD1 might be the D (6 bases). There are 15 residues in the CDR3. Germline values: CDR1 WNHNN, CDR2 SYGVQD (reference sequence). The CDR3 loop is CARGEGRRDKETQYF. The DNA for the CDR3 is TGCGCCAGGGGTGAAGGGAGACGGGACAAAGAGACCCAGTATTTC.

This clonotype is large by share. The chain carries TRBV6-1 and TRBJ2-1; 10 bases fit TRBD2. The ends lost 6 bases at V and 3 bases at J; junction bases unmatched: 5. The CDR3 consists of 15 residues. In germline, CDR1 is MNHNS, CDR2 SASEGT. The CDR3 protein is CASSRTSGDYNEQFF. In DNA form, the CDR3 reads TGTGCCAGCAGCCGGACTAGCGGAGACTACAATGAGCAGTTCTTC.

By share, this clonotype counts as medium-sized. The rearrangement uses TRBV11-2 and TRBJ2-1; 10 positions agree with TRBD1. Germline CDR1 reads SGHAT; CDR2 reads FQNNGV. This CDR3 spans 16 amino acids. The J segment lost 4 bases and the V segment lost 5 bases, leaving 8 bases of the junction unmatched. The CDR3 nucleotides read TGTGCCAGCAGCCCCCGACAGGGGGCAAGGTACAATGAGCAGTTCTTC. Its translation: CASSPRQGARYNEQFF.

Written as DNA, the CDR3 is TGTGCCAGCAGATCCTCCCTAGCGGGAGGGACCTACGAGCAGTACTTC. It encodes CASRSSLAGGTYEQYF. V usage is TRBV27 and J usage is TRBJ2-1, with 12 positions matching TRBD2. The closer fit of TRBJ2-7 to the DNA end suggests the J call may be wrong. Germline V gene sequence: CDR1 MNHEY, CDR2 SMNVEV (reference sequence). The CDR3 loop spans 16 amino acids.

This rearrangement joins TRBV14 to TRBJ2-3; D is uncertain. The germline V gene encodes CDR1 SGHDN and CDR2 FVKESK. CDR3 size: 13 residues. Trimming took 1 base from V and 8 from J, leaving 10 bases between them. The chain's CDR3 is CASSQGDEATQYF. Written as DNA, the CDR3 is TGTGCCAGCAGCCAAGGCGACGAGGCTACGCAGTATTTT.

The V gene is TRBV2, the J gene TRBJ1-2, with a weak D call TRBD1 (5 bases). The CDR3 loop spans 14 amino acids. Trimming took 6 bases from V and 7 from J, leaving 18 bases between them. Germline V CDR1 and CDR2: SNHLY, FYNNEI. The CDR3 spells CASSPDSRNSGYTF. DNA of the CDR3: TGTGCCAGCAGCCCTGACAGCCGAAATAGTGGCTACACCTTC.

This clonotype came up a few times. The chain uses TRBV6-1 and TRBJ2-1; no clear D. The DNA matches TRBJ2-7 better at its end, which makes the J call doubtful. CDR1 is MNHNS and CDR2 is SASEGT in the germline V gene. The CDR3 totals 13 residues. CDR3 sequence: CASSETPPPEQYF. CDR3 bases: TGTGCCAGCAGTGAAACACCTCCCCCCGAGCAGTACTTC.

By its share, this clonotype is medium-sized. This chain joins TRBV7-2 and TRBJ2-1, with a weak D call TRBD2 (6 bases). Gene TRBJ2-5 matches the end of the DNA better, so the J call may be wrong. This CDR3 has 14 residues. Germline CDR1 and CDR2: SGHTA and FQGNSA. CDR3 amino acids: CASSLALGGKTQYF. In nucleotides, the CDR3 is TGTGCCAGCAGCTTAGCTTTGGGGGGTAAGACCCAGTACTTC.

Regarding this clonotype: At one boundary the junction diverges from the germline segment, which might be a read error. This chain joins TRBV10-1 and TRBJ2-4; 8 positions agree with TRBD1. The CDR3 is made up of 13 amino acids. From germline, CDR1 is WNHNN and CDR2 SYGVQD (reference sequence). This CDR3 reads CASSDRGQDIQYF. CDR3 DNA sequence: TGCGCCAGCAGTGACAGGGGGCAAGACATCCAGTACTTC.

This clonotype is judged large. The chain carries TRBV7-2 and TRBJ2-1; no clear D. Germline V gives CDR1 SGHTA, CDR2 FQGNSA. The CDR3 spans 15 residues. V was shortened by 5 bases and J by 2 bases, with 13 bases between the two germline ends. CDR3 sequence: CASSRGLSPYNEQFF. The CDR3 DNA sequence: TGTGCCAGCAGCCGCGGTCTAAGTCCCTACAATGAGCAGTTCTTC.